This T cell receptor beta chain was sequenced in a study of siplizumab effects on memory and regulatory T cells. This CDR3 has 20 amino acids. Profiling relied on immunoSEQ multiplex PCR, and the TCRdb table lists in-frame clones only, not all of them. The sample has about 100,000 clones, 94% seen once. The chain combines TRBV21-1 with TRBJ2-3; the tabulated D call, TRBD2, remains unverified against the DNA. TRBV21-1 is marked as a pseudogene. Sequences were obtained from non-Treg CD4+ T cells sorted from blood. This receptor was obtained from a human donor in good health. This chain's CDR3 is CASSKGNLGRGDPSTDTQYF. The CDR3 coding sequence is TGTGCCAGCAGCAAAGGGAATTTAGGGCGGGGGGATCCTAGCACAGATACGCAGTATTTT.